The clone carrying this T cell receptor beta chain was observed a handful of times. Its antigen is not identified. The CDR3 sequence is 17 residues long. Per the germline V gene, CDR1 is SGHVS and CDR2 is FNYEAQ. Between the trimmed V and J ends, which lost 1 base and 3 bases, there was a span of 19 bases. This specimen comes from a study of T cell repertoires in cytomegalovirus infection. MiXCR was run by TCRdb on the reads, yielding one entry per CDR3 protein. The data show under 200,000 distinct CDR3 sequences, about a fifth seen once. This TCR came from a human donor in good health (CMV status not recorded). Some clones in this sample may be carry-over from other donors' samples. This chain joins TRBV7-6 and TRBJ2-7; TRBD2 is a possible D gene (6 bases). The source material was CD8+ T cells from cultured PBMCs, sampled from culture after CMV antigen stimulation. The CDR3 sequence is CASSLVEVGGAGYEQYF. In nucleotides, the CDR3 is TGTGCCAGCAGCTTAGTTGAGGTCGGGGGTGCTGGCTACGAGCAGTACTTC.